The sequence of this TCR beta chain was determined in a study of T cells in Graves' hyperthyroidism and ophthalmopathy. This clonotype was seen a handful of times. This CDR3 is built from 16 residues. J gave up 9 bases and V 0 bases, and 9 bases lay outside the gene matches. Germline V gene sequence: CDR1 MGHRA, CDR2 YSYEKL. Amplification targeted TCR beta CDR3 regions from RNA transcripts. During a first-round RT-PCR of the TCR CDR3, the HTBI primer set was used. TCRdb itself ran the multiplex PCR reads through MiXCR, one entry per CDR3 protein. The sample consists of hundreds of thousands of distinct CDR3 sequences, about 15% of them appearing once.

This chain uses TRBV4-1 with TRBJ2-1; TRBD2 matches at 9 bases. Sequencing input: blood. This sequence originates from a woman younger than 30 with Graves' ophthalmopathy. Here the CDR3 DNA reads TGCGCCAGCAGCCAAGATAGGGCGGGGGGGCGTAGTGAGCAGTTCTTC. Protein: CASSQDRAGGRSEQFF.